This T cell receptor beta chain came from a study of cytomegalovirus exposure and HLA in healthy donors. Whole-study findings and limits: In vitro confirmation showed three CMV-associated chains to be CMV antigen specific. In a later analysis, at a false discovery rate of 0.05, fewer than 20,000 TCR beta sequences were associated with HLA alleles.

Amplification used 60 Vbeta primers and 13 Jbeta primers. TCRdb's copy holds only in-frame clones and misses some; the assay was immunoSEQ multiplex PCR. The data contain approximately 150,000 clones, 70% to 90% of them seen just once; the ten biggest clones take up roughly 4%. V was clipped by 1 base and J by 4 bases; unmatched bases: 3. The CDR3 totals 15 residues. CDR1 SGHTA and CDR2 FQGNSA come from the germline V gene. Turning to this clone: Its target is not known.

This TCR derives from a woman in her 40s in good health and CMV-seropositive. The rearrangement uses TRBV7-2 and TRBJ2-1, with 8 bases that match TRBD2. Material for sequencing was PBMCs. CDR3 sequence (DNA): TGTGCCAGCAGCTTAGTTCGGGGGGGGTACAATGAGCAGTTCTTC. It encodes CASSLVRGGYNEQFF.